Listed here are 16 T cell receptor beta chains from one sample, sequenced in a study of T cell changes during pregnancy in multiple sclerosis. Profiling relied on immunoSEQ multiplex PCR, and the TCRdb table lists in-frame clones only, not all of them. Here the sample spans about 54,000 clones, 80% to 95% being singletons. The specimen was peripheral blood, collected after pregnancy. The source is a female donor in good health, enrolled as a control in a pregnancy study.

This CDR3 is CASSEDGGAGLYGYTF. DNA for the CDR3: TGTGCCAGCAGTGAAGATGGGGGAGCGGGGCTCTATGGCTACACCTTC. This chain joins TRBV6-1 and TRBJ1-2; possibly TRBD1 for D (5 bases). V lost 1 base to trimming and J lost 4 bases, with 16 bases between them. Germline values: CDR1 MNHNS, CDR2 SASEGT. The CDR3 length is 16 residues.

This chain links TRBV25-1 with TRBJ1-1; the match to TRBD1 covers 10 bases. J was trimmed by 12 bases and V by 5 bases; bases with no gene match: 6. Germline CDR1 MGHDK, CDR2 SYGVNS. The CDR3 extends over 12 amino acids. CDR3 nucleotide sequence: TGTGCCAGCAGTCCTGGGGGACAGGGGTCTTTCTTT. It translates to CASSPGGQGSFF.

This sequence joins TRBV5-1 and TRBJ1-2; 7 nucleotides match TRBD1. The trim removed 7 bases at V and 6 bases at J, leaving 6 bases unmatched. Germline V lookup: CDR1 SGHRS, CDR2 YFSETQ. The CDR3 has 12 residues. The CDR3 DNA follows: TGCGCCAGCCCCCCAGGGGGACATGGCTACACCTTC. It codes for CASPPGGHGYTF.

The chain couples TRBV27 to TRBJ2-1; 12 bases agree with TRBD2. V shed 5 bases, J shed 9 bases, and the junction held 17 bases outside the gene matches. CDR1 MNHEY and CDR2 SMNVEV come from the germline V gene (reference sequence). This CDR3 region has 18 residues. The chain's CDR3 is CASSATVPGTSGRTEQFF. CDR3 nucleotides: TGTGCCAGCAGTGCAACTGTACCCGGTACTAGCGGGAGGACTGAGCAGTTCTTC.

The V call is TRBV5-1, the J call TRBJ2-3; D not resolved. The V end was cut by 6 bases, the J end by 0 bases, with 14 bases between. The germline CDR1 and CDR2 sequences are SGHRS and YFSETQ. The length of the CDR3 is 15 residues. DNA for the CDR3: TGCGCCAGCACCCCATCCGCGTCGAGCACAGATACGCAGTATTTT. Residues: CASTPSASSTDTQYF. Full variable domain (missing parts from reference TRBV5-1 and TRBJ2-3): KAGVTQTPRYLIKTRGQQVTLSCSPISGHRSVSWYQQTPGQGLQFLFEYFSETQRNKGNFPGRFSGRQFSNSRSEMNVSTLELGDSALYLCASTPSASSTDTQYFGPGTRLTVL.

CDR3 in amino acids: CASSMIPGGPAFF. In nucleotides, the CDR3 is TGTGCCAGTAGTATGATCCCGGGCGGGCCGGCTTTCTTT. This sequence joins TRBV19 and TRBJ1-1; D is ambiguous. Germline CDR1 reads LNHDA; CDR2 reads SQIVND (reference sequence). The CDR3 length is 13 residues. V shed 3 bases and J shed 11 bases, with 16 bases lying between them.

The chain has TRBV7-9 and TRBJ1-4; D gene ambiguous. The V gene's germline CDR1 is SEHNR and CDR2 FQNEAQ (reference sequence). V lost 4 bases and J lost 8, with 8 bases in between. CDR3 length equals 12 residues. The CDR3 loop reads CASSYSEEKLFF. In nucleotides, the CDR3 is TGTGCCAGCAGCTACAGTGAAGAAAAACTGTTTTTT.

This chain joins TRBV29-1 and TRBJ2-3, with 7 nucleotides matching TRBD2. The junction had 11 bases not matched to a gene; V was cut back by 7 bases and J by 4 bases. CDR3 length equals 14 residues. Germline loops: CDR1 SQVTM, CDR2 ANQGSEA. The CDR3 DNA reads as TGCAGCGCCGAAAGGCGGGAGAGGGCAGATACGCAGTATTTT. Protein sequence: CSAERRERADTQYF.

The V gene is TRBV6-1, the J gene TRBJ1-6; D perhaps matches TRBD1 (6 bases). The CDR3 is 13 amino acids. The germline CDR1 and CDR2 sequences are MNHNS and SASEGT. V was shortened by 0 bases and J by 14 bases, with 11 bases between the two germline ends. CDR3 nucleotide sequence: TGTGCCAGCAGTGAAGCAGGGGGATGGTCCCTCCACTTT. Amino acid sequence: CASSEAGGWSLHF.

This chain uses TRBV9 with TRBJ2-3; 13 bases line up with TRBD2. The V segment lost 0 bases and the J segment 7 bases; nucleotides outside the gene matches: 5. Germline V gene data show CDR1 as SGDLS and CDR2 as YYNGEE. The CDR3 is 16 amino acids. CDR3 sequence (DNA): TGTGCCAGCAGCGTAGAACTAGCGGGAGGGCTGAATACGCAGTATTTT. This sequence encodes CASSVELAGGLNTQYF.

The chain combines TRBV19 with TRBJ2-1; TRBD2 agrees at 12 bases. The CDR3 is 14 amino acids. V gave up 5 bases and J gave up 9 bases; unmatched junction bases: 5. The germline gives CDR1 LNHDA, CDR2 SQIVND (reference sequence). The CDR3 loop is CASSLAGGPGEQFF. CDR3 DNA: TGTGCCAGTAGTCTAGCGGGAGGGCCCGGTGAGCAGTTCTTC.

The chain has TRBV7-2 and TRBJ2-7; 10 bases map to TRBD2. V shed 1 base, J shed 2 bases, and the junction held 2 bases outside the gene matches. Germline values: CDR1 SGHTA, CDR2 FQGNSA. The length of the CDR3 is 15 residues. The CDR3 nucleotides read TGTGCCAGCAGCTTAGGGACTAGCGGAACCTACGAGCAGTACTTC. Protein sequence: CASSLGTSGTYEQYF.

The genes are TRBV2 and TRBJ2-5, with TRBD2 matching 11 bases. The closer fit of TRBJ2-7 to the DNA end suggests the J call may be wrong. The CDR3 extends over 14 amino acids. Germline V gene sequence: CDR1 SNHLY, CDR2 FYNNEI. The CDR3 coding sequence is TGTGCCAGCTCCAAACTAGCGGGAGAAGGCGAGCAGTACTTC. Translating it yields CASSKLAGEGEQYF.

This chain links TRBV2 with TRBJ2-2; D ambiguous. V was cut by 9 bases and J by 5 bases, with 16 bases left in between. This CDR3 is built from 14 residues. The germline V gene has CDR1 SNHLY and CDR2 FYNNEI. The CDR3 loop is CASLSPSITGELFF. CDR3 in DNA: TGTGCCAGTCTTTCCCCGAGTATTACCGGGGAGCTGTTTTTT. The entire variable domain, with the rest obtained from reference TRBV2 and TRBJ2-2, is as follows: EPEVTQTPSHQVTQMGQEVILRCVPISNHLYFYWYRQILGQKVEFLVSFYNNEISEKSEIFDDQFSVERPDGSNFTLKIRSTKLEDSAMYFCASLSPSITGELFFGEGSRLTVL.

The chain joins TRBV29-1 to TRBJ2-2; 8 bases map to TRBD1. CDR1 is SQVTM, CDR2 ANQGSEA, per germline. The J segment lost 1 base and the V segment lost 5 bases, leaving 3 bases of the junction unmatched. The CDR3 loop spans 14 amino acids. In DNA, the CDR3 is TGCAGCGTTCCCGGGACAGGGAACACCGGGGAGCTGTTTTTT. Its translation is CSVPGTGNTGELFF.

The V call is TRBV19, the J call TRBJ1-2, with D possibly being TRBD1 (5 bases). The germline V and J ends were trimmed by 5 bases and 4 bases, with 11 bases remaining between them. The germline V gene has CDR1 LNHDA and CDR2 SQIVND (reference sequence). The CDR3 extends over 13 amino acids. The CDR3 is CASSRRDTYGYTF. CDR3 bases: TGTGCCAGTAGTCGCAGGGATACCTATGGCTACACCTTC.